The source of this TCR beta chain is a study of cytomegalovirus exposure and HLA in healthy donors. For the study at large: Roughly 85 million unique TCRs from HLA-typed donors made up an early data release.

Between the trimmed V and J ends, which lost 0 bases and 4 bases, there was a span of 10 bases. Germline assignment: CDR1 SGHNT and CDR2 YYREEE (reference sequence). This CDR3 has 14 residues. The PCR used 60 Vbeta and 13 Jbeta primers. Clones were sequenced by immunoSEQ multiplex PCR, and TCRdb holds only the in-frame ones, with some missing. The sample records approximately 110,000 clones, 15% being singletons. Findings and caveats of the study: Under in vitro conditions, a few CMV-associated chains were confirmed as specific for CMV antigens. The availability of immune exposure information extended only to CMV serostatus. Most observed TCR sequences were rare, whereas some public TCRs were detected in many donors.

This clone was counted a few times. Its antigen is currently unknown. This rearrangement joins TRBV5-4 to TRBJ1-1; D remains unclear. This TCR was sampled from a woman younger than 30 in good health and CMV-seronegative. Material: PBMCs. The CDR3, as DNA: TGTGCCAGCAGCTTGGAACGGGTAGGCACTGAAGCTTTCTTT. Protein product: CASSLERVGTEAFF.